Shown below are 25 T cell receptor beta chains from a single sample sequenced in a study of regulatory T cells in long-lasting Graves disease (dated by TCRdb to about 2021). The time point label of this sample denotes: persistent/refractory GD, antithyroid drugs over 5 years with positive TRAb. For both TCR sequencing and RNA sequencing, RNA was extracted from PBMCs in TRIzol. Receptor libraries were prepared by multiplex PCR. Sequencing was performed on an Illumina HiSeq 4000. iRepertoire HTBI primers and Arm-PCR amplification of CDR3 regions were used to construct TCR beta libraries. Clones were called with MiXCR by TCRdb after fastp trimmed the public reads at Q25, and only in-frame beta chains were retained. Rows with one shared CDR3 protein collapse into an entry with the most common genes and DNA. The sample table holds over 250,000 distinct CDR3 sequences, of which around a fifth were seen once. 56% of the sample is in the top ten clones.

The sequences come from peripheral blood mononuclear cells (PBMCs), collected when the disease was refractory, from a patient treated with antithyroid drugs. The source is a female donor with Graves disease.

The sample holds a few counts of this clonotype. V is TRBV27 and J is TRBJ2-7, with D perhaps matching TRBD1 (5 bases). Trimming took off 4 bases at V and 4 bases at J, with 14 bases between the two ends. This CDR3 is built from 14 residues. Germline V gene data show CDR1 as MNHEY and CDR2 as SMNVEV (reference sequence). DNA for the CDR3: TGTGCCAGCAGTTCAAGGTCAGGGATATACGAGCAGTACTTC. It is translated as CASSSRSGIYEQYF.

The chain is built from TRBV29-1 and TRBJ2-4, with D perhaps matching TRBD1 (7 bases). Germline values: CDR1 SQVTM, CDR2 ANQGSEA. Trimming took 6 bases from V and 6 from J, leaving 15 bases between them. The CDR3 consists of 13 residues. CDR3 region: CSVEGALANIQYF. The DNA for the CDR3 is TGCAGCGTGGAGGGGGCGCTTGCAAACATTCAGTACTTC.

In this sample, this clonotype turned up many times. The rearrangement uses TRBV3-1 and TRBJ1-1; 8 positions match TRBD1. The CDR3 has 13 residues. CDR1 is LGHDT and CDR2 is YNNKEL in the germline V gene (reference sequence). Trimming at V came to 4 bases and at J to 6 bases, leaving 4 bases not matched to a gene. The CDR3 region is CASSPSQGAEAFF. In DNA form, the CDR3 reads TGTGCCAGCAGCCCGTCACAGGGGGCTGAAGCTTTCTTT.

The chain employs TRBV7-2 and TRBJ2-3; 7 bases line up with TRBD1. CDR1 and CDR2 from the germline V gene are SGHTA and FQGNSA. This CDR3 region has 14 residues. V shed 5 bases and J 2 bases; nucleotides not matched to a gene: 4. CDR3 loop: CASSLGQTTDTQYF. DNA for the CDR3: TGTGCCAGCAGCCTGGGACAGACCACAGATACGCAGTATTTT.

The chain employs TRBV6-5 and TRBJ2-2, with 7 positions matching TRBD2. The CDR3 spans 15 residues. CDR1 is MNHEY and CDR2 is SVGAGI in the germline V gene. V trimming: 0 bases; J trimming: 7 bases; junction bases outside the gene matches: 5. CDR3 coding DNA: TGTGCCAGCAGTTACTCGGCGGGAGTTCACGGGGAGCTGTTTTTT. This translates into CASSYSAGVHGELFF.

In its sample, this clonotype was seen a few times. The chain joins TRBV4-1 to TRBJ1-1; D uncertain. V dropped 1 base and J dropped 1 base, with 10 bases sitting between them. The CDR3 length is 15 residues. CDR1 is MGHRA and CDR2 is YSYEKL in the germline V gene. The CDR3 loop reads CASSQVASGNTEAFF. The CDR3 DNA sequence: TGCGCCAGCAGCCAAGTCGCCTCCGGGAACACTGAAGCTTTCTTT.

This clonotype occurred many times. V usage is TRBV3-1 and J usage is TRBJ2-7, with a possible D match to TRBD2 (6 bases). The CDR3 has 14 amino acids. V was shortened by 2 bases and J by 6 bases, with 14 bases between the two germline ends. Germline values: CDR1 LGHDT, CDR2 YNNKEL (reference sequence). The CDR3 loop is CASSQSGGSSEQYF. CDR3 coding DNA: TGTGCCAGCAGCCAAAGCGGAGGGTCTAGCGAGCAGTACTTC.

There are a few counts of this clonotype. Without the conserved terminal phenylalanine or tryptophan, this CDR3 likely stems from a read error. The J gene is TRBJ2-5, the V gene TRBV18, with 9 bases that match TRBD2. The CDR3 sequence is 16 residues long. Germline V lookup: CDR1 KGHSH, CDR2 LQKENI. V shed 2 bases, J shed 4 bases, and the junction held 8 bases outside the gene matches. The chain's CDR3 is CASSPNQREVLETQYS. The CDR3 nucleotides are TGTGCCAGCTCACCAAACCAGCGGGAGGTGTTAGAGACCCAGTACTCC.

This rearrangement joins TRBV3-1 to TRBJ2-7, with D perhaps TRBD2 (6 bases). The germline V gene encodes CDR1 LGHDT and CDR2 YNNKEL (reference sequence). This CDR3 is 14 amino acids long. Trimming shortened V by 5 bases and J by 0 bases, and 11 bases separated the two germline ends. The CDR3 sequence is CASSYGSDSYEQYF. The CDR3 bases are TGTGCCAGCAGCTACGGGAGTGACTCCTACGAGCAGTACTTC.

The chain employs TRBV28 and TRBJ2-5; 8 bases fit TRBD1. With 6 bases clipped from V and 1 base from J, the junction kept 4 bases outside the gene matches. The CDR3 contains 14 residues. Germline V lookup: CDR1 MDHEN, CDR2 SYDVKM. The CDR3 DNA is TGTGCCAGCAGACAGCAGGGGGCCCAAGAGACCCAGTACTTC. This translates into CASRQQGAQETQYF.

This clonotype showed up just a few times. J is TRBJ2-7 and V is TRBV7-9; no clear D. This CDR3 comprises 13 residues. Germline-derived CDR1 and CDR2 are SEHNR and FQNEAQ (reference sequence). Trimming cost V 5 bases and J 3 bases, with 11 bases left between them. The CDR3 DNA sequence: TGTGCCAGCAGCCCGTTAAGAGGCTACGAGCAGTACTTC. Its protein product is CASSPLRGYEQYF.

This clonotype has ten or more counts. The DNA of the CDR3 is TGTGCCAGCAGCTCGTCCGCGGGGAGCAACTATGGCTACACCTTC. The encoded protein is CASSSSAGSNYGYTF. J is TRBJ1-2 and V is TRBV7-8; D is unresolved. Germline CDR1 and CDR2: SGHVS and FQNEAQ. The V and J ends lost 4 bases and 2 bases respectively, with 14 bases between them. The CDR3 extends over 15 amino acids. The variable domain in full, completed from reference TRBV7-8 and TRBJ1-2, reads GAGVSQSPRYKVAKRGQDVALRCDPISGHVSLFWYQQALGQGPEFLTYFQNEAQLDKSGLPSDRFFAERPEGSVSTLKIQRTQQEDSAVYLCASSSSAGSNYGYTFGSGTRLTVV.

The gene calls are TRBV10-3 and TRBJ2-7; 8 bases map to TRBD2. The CDR3 is made up of 16 amino acids. The germline V gene has CDR1 ENHRY and CDR2 SYGVKD. V lost 6 bases, J lost 2 bases, and 12 bases stayed unmatched. The DNA for the CDR3 is TGTGCCATCAGCGGGGGGGGGGGGCGCCTGACCTACGAGCAGTACTTC. Translated: CAISGGGGRLTYEQYF.

The chain has TRBV5-1 and TRBJ1-2, with D hard to call. CDR3 size: 15 residues. The germline CDR1 and CDR2 sequences are SGHRS and YFSETQ. V dropped 0 bases and J dropped 6 bases, with 15 bases sitting between them. The CDR3 region is CASSLEAVQSDGYTF. CDR3 DNA: TGCGCCAGCAGCTTGGAAGCGGTGCAGTCCGATGGCTACACCTTC.

This clonotype was seen a few times. V usage is TRBV20-1 and J usage is TRBJ1-5; D is unclear. CDR3 size: 12 residues. Germline V gene lookup returns CDR1 DFQATT and CDR2 SNEGSKA (reference sequence). V was cut by 3 bases and J by 4 bases, with 7 bases left in between. The CDR3 DNA sequence: TGCAGTGCTAGGTGGGAAAATCAGCCCCAGCATTTT. Its protein is CSARWENQPQHF.

The chain recombines TRBV6-1 with TRBJ1-6, with 11 bases identical to TRBD1. The CDR3 totals 13 residues. The ends lost 10 bases at V and 15 bases at J; junction bases unmatched: 11. Germline V gene lookup returns CDR1 MNHNS and CDR2 SASEGT. CDR3 loop: CATRDRGTSLLHF. The CDR3 DNA reads TGTGCCACCCGGGACAGGGGGACCAGCCTCCTCCACTTT.

The chain uses TRBV7-6 and TRBJ2-7; TRBD1 aligns across 8 bases. The CDR3 spans 16 residues. In germline, CDR1 is SGHVS, CDR2 FNYEAQ. J was trimmed by 2 bases and V by 4 bases; bases with no gene match: 10. This chain's CDR3 is CASSSRRTGNAYEQYF. DNA of the CDR3: TGTGCCAGCAGCTCTCGGAGGACAGGGAATGCCTACGAGCAGTACTTC.

At least ten counts were recorded for this clonotype. The genes are TRBV20-1 and TRBJ2-2; maybe TRBD1 (5 bases). This CDR3 is 13 amino acids long. Trimming pared 1 base from V and 6 bases from J, leaving 9 bases between. The V gene's germline CDR1 is DFQATT and CDR2 SNEGSKA (reference sequence). The CDR3 is CSARALTAGELFF. CDR3 nucleotides: TGCAGTGCTAGAGCTCTGACAGCCGGGGAGCTGTTTTTT.

This clonotype was seen once. A much larger clone lies one base from this, so it may be a read error. The chain has TRBV27 and TRBJ1-4; D perhaps matches TRBD1 (6 bases). The V gene's germline CDR1 is MNHEY and CDR2 SMNVEV (reference sequence). The CDR3 extends over 12 amino acids. The ends were cut back, 10 bases at V and 9 bases at J, with 15 bases in the middle. The CDR3 sequence is CATRDKGQKLFF. The CDR3 DNA sequence: TGTGCCACCAGGGACAAGGGGCAAAAACTGTTTTTT.

The chain recombines TRBV19 with TRBJ2-2; 7 bases map to TRBD2. CDR1 and CDR2 from the germline V gene are LNHDA and SQIVND (reference sequence). J lost 8 bases, V lost 5 bases, and 14 bases had no gene match. The CDR3 contains 16 residues. CDR3 in amino acids: CASSLAAGSGEGELFF. CDR3 DNA sequence: TGTGCCAGTAGTCTGGCAGCGGGATCCGGGGAGGGGGAGCTGTTTTTT.

At least ten counts were recorded for this clonotype. The CDR3 reads CASSRQGTSSYEQYF. CDR3 sequence (DNA): TGTGCCAGCAGTCGCCAGGGGACTAGCTCCTACGAGCAGTACTTC. This rearrangement joins TRBV28 to TRBJ2-7, with 8 bases lining up with TRBD2. Germline V lookup: CDR1 MDHEN, CDR2 SYDVKM. With V trimmed by 5 bases and J by 0 bases, 6 bases remained unmatched. The CDR3 runs 15 residues.

This clonotype was counted at least ten times. This rearrangement joins TRBV20-1 to TRBJ1-2; D remains ambiguous. CDR1 and CDR2 from the germline V gene are DFQATT and SNEGSKA (reference sequence). The CDR3 covers 13 residues. V lost 6 bases and J lost 4, with 15 bases in between. Written as DNA, the CDR3 is TGCAGTGCCAACTCCGACGGACCCTATGGCTACACCTTC. This codes for CSANSDGPYGYTF.

This clonotype was seen a handful of times. The V gene is TRBV10-3, the J gene TRBJ1-5; a weak D match, TRBD1 (6 bases). CDR3 length: 14 amino acids. Germline values: CDR1 ENHRY, CDR2 SYGVKD. The ends were cut back, 5 bases at V and 2 bases at J, with 10 bases in the middle. CDR3 loop: CAISTGFGNQPQHF. In nucleotides, the CDR3 is TGTGCCATCAGTACAGGGTTCGGCAATCAGCCCCAGCATTTT.

In regard to this clonotype: It may be a read error: a sequence one base away is much more abundant. This chain joins TRBV6-2 or TRBV6-3 and TRBJ2-4, with 10 bases fitting TRBD2. CDR1 and CDR2 from the germline V gene are MNHEY and SVGEGT. The CDR3 consists of 16 residues. Written as DNA, the CDR3 is TGTGCCAGCACGAAAAGGGGGACTAGCGACAAAAACGTTCAGTACTTC. Translated, it gives CASTKRGTSDKNVQYF.

This clonotype has just a few counts. The chain joins TRBV27 to TRBJ2-5, with D maybe TRBD1 (5 bases). CDR1 is MNHEY, CDR2 SMNVEV, per germline (reference sequence). The V end was cut by 0 bases, the J end by 5 bases, with 10 bases between. The CDR3 length is 14 residues. Here the CDR3 reads CASSLSKSGETQYF. CDR3 bases: TGTGCCAGCAGTTTATCGAAGTCAGGGGAGACCCAGTACTTC.